This TCR beta chain was sequenced in a study of control samples from healthy donors and cancer patients. The protocol was immunoSEQ multiplex PCR, while the TCRdb copy is restricted to in-frame clones and leaves out a portion. There are 90,000 to 140,000 clones in the sample; about 80% occur only once, and about 13% lies in the top ten. V lost 9 bases and J lost 3, with 12 bases in between. This CDR3 contains 13 residues. In germline, CDR1 is SNHLY, CDR2 FYNNEI. The sequence was obtained from a woman aged 50 to 60 in good health. Input material: blood. V and J are TRBV2 and TRBJ1-3; D remains unclear. The CDR3 is CASIPGDGNTIYF. CDR3 nucleotides: TGTGCCAGTATACCAGGAGATGGAAACACCATATATTTT. Drawing the rest from reference TRBV2 and TRBJ1-3, the complete variable domain is EPEVTQTPSHQVTQMGQEVILRCVPISNHLYFYWYRQILGQKVEFLVSFYNNEISEKSEIFDDQFSVERPDGSNFTLKIRSTKLEDSAMYFCASIPGDGNTIYFGEGSWLTVV.